Listed below are T cell receptor beta chains from one sample, sequenced in a study of identical twins. Each CDR3 protein is one row after TCRdb ran MiXCR on the 5' RACE reads. The top ten clones hold under 9.5% of a sample with more than 350,000 distinct CDR3 sequences, 7% to 9.5% of them seen once. The specimen sequenced was naive T cells sorted from blood. The receptors were gathered from a woman between 45 and 60 years old in good health. Both conserved end residues are trimmed from each CDR3.

V: TRBV7-6
CDR3: ASSSRGAGLRETQY

V: TRBV5-4
CDR3: ASSLERDRGYGAF

V: TRBV7-8
CDR3: ASSSGVDFSSYNEQF

V: TRBV7-9
CDR3: ASSPPQVKAQF

V: TRBV10-3
CDR3: AISASGELNEQF

V: TRBV7-9
CDR3: ASSLRIPNTEAF

V: TRBV5-6
CDR3: ASSSTDWSHEQF

V: TRBV5-1
CDR3: ASSQGSPAF

V: TRBV7-9
CDR3: ASTNFPGTGELF

V: TRBV5-1
CDR3: ASSTGQGGHEQY

V: TRBV3-1
CDR3: ASSPNDVYNEQF

V: TRBV3-1
CDR3: ASSQISYEQY

V: TRBV7-2
CDR3: ASSLLPRRYEQY

V: TRBV11-2
CDR3: ASSLGIVGRDTQY

V: TRBV20-1
CDR3: SADKGGSGQPQH

V: TRBV6-2/TRBV6-3
CDR3: ASSYGGVGETQY

V: TRBV12-3/TRBV12-4
CDR3: ASSRDSDQPQH

V: TRBV5-1
CDR3: ASSLLQQNTEAF

V: TRBV2
CDR3: ASVPMTSGFEDTQY

V: TRBV24-1
CDR3: ATSDPTGTAYGYT

V: TRBV14
CDR3: ASSQRTGKNTEAF

V: TRBV29-1
CDR3: SARDRPQRGNEQF